This entry concerns a single T cell receptor (beta chain). The antigen it binds to is not known. Base qualities are not provided; no much larger clone lies one nucleotide away. Library construction relied on the immunoSEQ multiplex PCR assay. For the multiplex PCR, a mixture combining 60 forward primers for TCR Vbeta segments and 13 reverse primers for TCR Jbeta segments was used. A multiplex PCR assay on genomic DNA amplified the CDR3 region of rearranged TCR beta genes. The Illumina HiSeq System was used to sequence the amplified TCR beta libraries as 87-base-pair reads. The authors' analysis ran thus. A later analysis tallied 80 million to 95 million unique TCR beta chains across the 600 to 700 repertoires, and around 9.9 million of those chains were shared by two or more donors. To remove PCR and sequencing errors, raw reads were error-corrected and collapsed into unique sequences using a nearest-neighbor algorithm that merged closely related sequences. To assign V, D and J gene segments, CDR3 sequences were aligned to IMGT reference sequences. For a sequence to be retained, a match of at least six nucleotides to both a V gene segment and a J gene segment was required. A rearrangement was called productive if the CDR3 had no stop codons and remained in frame with V and J, and every other rearrangement was called non-productive. Following IMGT convention, CDR3 was defined as the stretch from the second conserved V-encoded cysteine up to the conserved J-encoded phenylalanine. The earlier analysis of roughly 590 of the donors excluded sequences that lacked an unambiguous match to a single V gene segment. An earlier analysis of 587 of the donors called V segments functional above 56.7% productive rearrangements and segregating when the between-donor standard deviation exceeded 5%. A statistical classification framework was built for diagnosing cytomegalovirus status from the catalog of TCR beta chain sequences. V and J gene assignment, in a later analysis, came from comparing TCR nucleotide sequences with IMGT/GENE-DB human TR gene sequences. The TCRdist pipeline was used in a later analysis to assign CDR3 sequences and most-parsimonious VDJ recombination scenarios. A later analysis defined each TCR beta chain by its CDR3 amino acid sequence plus V-gene family, and excluded reads lacking a unique V-gene family. A later analysis removed 550 to 650 highly shared, low-generation-probability nucleotide sequences to deal with suspected cross-contamination and a sequencing artifact. For each public chain, a later analysis derived a clonal expansion index from normalized ranks of inferred template counts within each repertoire. Generation probabilities in a later analysis came from a VDJ recombination model fitted to out-of-frame rearrangements, and those results were checked against IGoR. Hypergeometric tests were used in a later analysis to score TCR-TCR, TCR-HLA and TCR-CMV co-occurrence, with a repertoire-size bias correction applied to the TCR pairs. A later analysis estimated false discovery rates by permuting HLA or CMV assignments 20 times. In a later analysis, co-occurring TCRs were grouped using DBSCAN, with TCRdist sequence similarity added in when clustering inside HLA-allele-positive subsets. Repertoires with fewer than 30,000 or more than 120,000 public chains were left out of co-occurrence clustering, as were five repertoires with anomalous nucleotide sharing. TCRdb holds this immuneACCESS table with in-frame rearrangements only. Some clones are missing; in checked studies, unresolved V genes explain under half, and the rest has no known cause. That table is the source of V, J and clone size, and D and trimming were worked out from the DNA. In this sample the table shows approximately 160,000 clones, roughly 82% of which occur a single time. The top ten hold 1.5% to 2% of the sample.

The entry originates in a study of cytomegalovirus exposure and HLA in healthy donors listed by TCRdb under 2017. Notes on the research overall: An earlier analysis of more than 550 of the donors reported 276 Gb of sequence data and 117 million unique TCR beta sequences obtained from approximately 180 million T cells. An early release covering 550 to 650 HLA-typed donors comprised around 300 gigabases of sequencing data and 85 million or so unique TCR sequences. Of the approximately 400 genotyped donors, approximately 80% fell in the genetic ancestry cluster associated with self-reported Caucasian donors. The study aimed to test whether cataloging public T cell receptors could reveal signatures of past pathogen exposure. Using immunosequencing, the study profiled T cell repertoires from 666 subjects and related those repertoires to cytomegalovirus serostatus. Along with the approximately 620-subject first cohort, a separate validation cohort of some 130 different subjects was used. High-throughput TCR immunosequencing, statistical association of individual TCRs with disease status, and machine learning were combined to predict cytomegalovirus infection status. A later analysis re-analyzed previously published TCR beta repertoires from roughly 630 donors and added high-resolution HLA genotyping to study TCR occurrence patterns. The later analysis used no new phenotypic data to find candidate immune exposures, relying instead on TCR beta sequences and their occurrence across donors. An earlier analysis of several hundred of the donors applied high-throughput TCR beta sequencing to assess whether each TCR beta V gene segment acted as functional or pseudogenic. Alongside the repertoire data, information on donor age, sex, ethnicity and CMV serostatus was compiled. Genome-wide SNP genotypes for about 65% of the roughly 700 donors were used in a later genetic analysis, which treated that subset as a discovery cohort. Every repertoire in the discovery cohort had been generated on one and the same sequencing platform. HLA typing included class I and class II loci at four-digit resolution. The number of donors typed differed by locus, with about 629-630 for A, B, C, DRB1 and DQB1, more than 500 for DQA1, over 600 for DPA1, and 472 for DPB1. Roughly 5 DR-DQ haplotypes were handled as single units for association and clustering, since linkage in the cohort was strong. Among around 400 genotyped donors of the cohort, an average of around 220,000 unique TCR beta nucleotide sequences was sequenced per donor, of which approximately 19% were non-productive. Overall study outcomes, separate from this receptor: This cohort had only TCR beta chains sequenced, and the lack of alpha or paired-chain data limited which features could be detected. A further reported finding was that TCR beta sequences accurately predicted the HLA-A and HLA-B alleles for most subjects in the first cohort. In an earlier analysis of approximately 590 of the donors, most TCR beta V segments appeared in productive rearrangements about 87% or about 30% of the time, broadly matching IMGT annotations. In a later analysis, HLA-associated TCR beta chains were found to be more clonally expanded and to have lower generation probabilities than equally common non-associated chains. Specific HLA alleles were associated with over 15,000 TCR beta sequences at a false discovery rate of 0.05 in a later analysis. When HLA alleles, especially DR and DQ, strongly co-occurred, attributing TCR associations to individual alleles was difficult. Because the 87-base-pair reads could not distinguish some IMGT-functional V segments, including TRBV6-2 and TRBV6-3, those segments were excluded. In a later genetic analysis, fewer N-insertions in productive TCRs were reported among donors in an Asian-associated ancestry cluster than the roughly 670-donor mean. According to a later analysis, TCR association rates differed among HLA loci, with DRB1 alleles showing the most associated TCRs and HLA-C alleles showing the fewest. Linkage disequilibrium might explain the correlated functional status among segregating V segments, but an unknown experimental factor could not be ruled out. A group of highly shared sequence variants was considered likely to be a technical artifact of the sequencing pipeline. The presence/absence analyses assumed that sequencing depth was roughly uniform across donors, and that assumption may not be true. Most TCR sequences were observed very rarely across donors, whereas some public TCRs were present in many individuals. The earlier analysis of 587 of the donors excluded over 15 rarely observed V segments, including chromosome 9 orphons, because counts were too low. A later analysis reported that several top co-occurrence clusters appeared linked to parvovirus B19, influenza, CMV and Epstein-Barr virus. The only immune exposure information available for the cohort was CMV serostatus. A later analysis found that most CMV-associated TCR beta chains appeared HLA-restricted, with HLA associations seemingly driven largely by CMV exposure. The classifier was reported to diagnose cytomegalovirus status with high specificity and sensitivity in both the original and validation cohorts. In the study, around 150 TCR beta chains were listed as associated with cytomegalovirus. The authors suggested that the approach could potentially be extended to other disease states and immunological phenotypes. Because some donors lacked HLA typing at each locus, the association tests relied only on the typed subset. In vitro tests confirmed that a few of the cytomegalovirus-associated TCR beta chains recognize cytomegalovirus antigens. In a later genetic analysis, a missense DCLRE1C variant was associated with V-gene and J-gene trimming of TCR beta chains, and the association was replicated in an independent cohort.

For CDR1 and CDR2, the germline V gene (reference sequence) lists SEHNR and FQNEAQ. V gives up 0 bases and J gives up 2 bases, and the segment between their germline ends measures 7 bases. The CDR3 runs 14 residues from the cysteine to the phenylalanine. Of all the DNA, just the CDR3 is kept, 42 bases in frame from base 1. The cohort was made up of about 670 healthy bone marrow donors. All cohort members were sampled while nominally healthy, although unrecorded immune exposures were likely present. The donor was CMV seronegative and was included in the group of several hundred seronegative cohort members. Each donor provided a peripheral blood sample, and peripheral blood mononuclear cells were used for TCR beta sequencing. The Qiagen DNeasy Blood Extraction Kit was used to extract genomic DNA from the blood cell samples.

The sequencing input was PBMCs. This sequence originates from a woman in her 30s in good health and CMV-seronegative. The V and J genes are TRBV7-9 and TRBJ1-1; TRBD1 could be the D gene, as 5 bases match. The CDR3 corresponds to CASSLADRNTEAFF. The nucleotide sequence is TGTGCCAGCAGCTTAGCAGACAGAAACACTGAAGCTTTCTTT.